Below, 9 T cell receptor beta chains from the same sample are listed, as sequenced in a study of blood T cell repertoires in COVID-19. TCRdb's table, derived via immunoSEQ multiplex PCR, lists solely in-frame clones and lacks some. The sample gives 150,000 to 200,000 clones, 75% to 90% of which show up once; about a tenth is in the top ten. Sequencing was carried out using peripheral blood. These receptors all come from an elderly woman with active or convalescent COVID-19.

This rearrangement joins TRBV15 to TRBJ2-3, with D possibly matching TRBD2 (6 bases). V lost 1 base and J lost 5, with 13 bases in between. The germline V gene has CDR1 LNHNV and CDR2 YYDKDF (reference sequence). This CDR3 region has 15 residues. CDR3 coding DNA: TGTGCCACCAGCAGAGCCCCGGTAGCGGAAGATACGCAGTATTTT. Translated: CATSRAPVAEDTQYF.

Turning to this clone: Its ends do not fully match the called genes, so a read error is possible. This chain connects TRBV3-1 (or the pseudogene TRBV3-2) to TRBJ1-3; D perhaps matches TRBD1 (5 bases). The CDR3 spans 14 residues. The V gene's germline CDR1 is LGHDT and CDR2 YNNKEL (reference sequence). Here the CDR3 reads CASSQAQGGRVGHF. The CDR3 nucleotides read TGTGCCAGCAGCCAAGCGCAGGGCGGTAGGGTTGGGCATTTT.

The V and J genes are TRBV29-1 and TRBJ1-1; 7 bases are shared with TRBD1. After removal of 3 bases from V and 4 bases from J, the junction contained 5 bases not matched to a gene. Germline V lookup: CDR1 SQVTM, CDR2 ANQGSEA. The CDR3 contains 13 residues. The CDR3, as DNA: TGCAGCGTTGAGGGCCAGGGGGGCACTGAAGCTTTCTTT. Translating gives CSVEGQGGTEAFF.

This clone was found a few times. This sequence joins TRBV10-3 and TRBJ1-3; D may be TRBD1 (5 bases). The V end lost 2 bases, the J end lost 0 bases, and 8 bases lay between the germline ends. The CDR3 has 15 residues. Germline V lookup: CDR1 ENHRY, CDR2 SYGVKD. CDR3 protein: CAISEQGLSGNTIYF. The CDR3 coding sequence is TGTGCCATCAGTGAGCAGGGTCTCTCTGGAAACACCATATATTTT.

The genes are TRBV10-1 and TRBJ2-5, with 7 bases fitting TRBD1. Germline V lookup: CDR1 WNHNN, CDR2 SYGVQD (reference sequence). This CDR3 has 14 amino acids. Trimming at V came to 3 bases and at J to 5 bases, leaving 6 bases not matched to a gene. For the CDR3, the DNA is TGCGCCAGCAGTGAATCAGGACAGGCGGAGACCCAGTACTTC. Amino acid sequence: CASSESGQAETQYF.

The rearrangement uses TRBV5-4 and TRBJ1-1; 9 bases are a match to TRBD1. CDR1 is SGHNT and CDR2 is YYREEE in the germline V gene (reference sequence). The CDR3 runs to 15 residues. The junction had 7 bases not matched to a gene; V was cut back by 4 bases and J by 3 bases. The CDR3 region has the DNA TGTGCCAGCAGCCGAACAGGGGGCGGGGACACTGAAGCTTTCTTT. Protein: CASSRTGGGDTEAFF.

The chain joins TRBV2 to TRBJ1-2; D possibly corresponds to TRBD1 (6 bases). V shed 6 bases and J shed 4 bases, with 12 bases lying between them. The CDR3 extends over 13 amino acids. Per germline, CDR1 SNHLY and CDR2 FYNNEI. CDR3 nucleotides: TGTGCCAGCAGAGCACAGGGTCCCTATGGCTACACCTTC. This translates into CASRAQGPYGYTF.

The chain links TRBV4-2 to TRBJ1-2, with 8 bases that match TRBD1. The J segment lost 4 bases and the V segment lost 3 bases, leaving 10 bases of the junction unmatched. CDR1 is LGHNA, CDR2 YNFKEQ, per germline. This CDR3 is 16 amino acids long. The CDR3 bases are TGTGCCAGCAGCCAGGATCAGGGGGCTAGTGCCTATGGCTACACCTTC. It specifies CASSQDQGASAYGYTF.

This clone was detected only once. The J gene is TRBJ1-4, the V gene TRBV27; a possible D gene is TRBD1 (5 bases). Germline CDR1 and CDR2: MNHEY and SMNVEV (reference sequence). V was trimmed by 2 bases and J by 8 bases, leaving 18 bases between them. The CDR3 length is 16 residues. The CDR3 DNA is TGTGCCAGCAGTTTAATCCCCCGGGGGGTTGGGGAAAAACTGTTTTTT. Translating gives CASSLIPRGVGEKLFF.